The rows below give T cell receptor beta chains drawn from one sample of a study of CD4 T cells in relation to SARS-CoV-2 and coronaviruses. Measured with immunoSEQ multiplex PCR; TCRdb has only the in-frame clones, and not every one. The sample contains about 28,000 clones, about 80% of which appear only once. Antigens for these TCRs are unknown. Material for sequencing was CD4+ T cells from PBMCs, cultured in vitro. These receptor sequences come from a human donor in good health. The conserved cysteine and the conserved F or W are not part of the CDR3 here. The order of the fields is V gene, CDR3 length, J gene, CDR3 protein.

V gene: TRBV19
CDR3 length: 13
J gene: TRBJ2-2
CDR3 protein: ASTRDREGAGELF

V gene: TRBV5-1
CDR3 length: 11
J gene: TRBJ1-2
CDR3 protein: ASSLGQTYGYT

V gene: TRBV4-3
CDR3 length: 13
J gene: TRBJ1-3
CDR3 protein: ASSQEEREGNTIY

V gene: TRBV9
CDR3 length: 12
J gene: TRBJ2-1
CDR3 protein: ASSVGGAHNEQF

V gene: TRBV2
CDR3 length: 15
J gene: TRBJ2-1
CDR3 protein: ASSGLHGIPGYNEQF

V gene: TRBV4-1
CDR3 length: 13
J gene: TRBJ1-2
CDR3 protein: ASSQEGGRGYGYT

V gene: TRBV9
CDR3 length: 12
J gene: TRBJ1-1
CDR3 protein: ASSVGQRNTEAF

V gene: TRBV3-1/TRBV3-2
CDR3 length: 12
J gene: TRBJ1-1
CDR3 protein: ASRRGGGNTEAF

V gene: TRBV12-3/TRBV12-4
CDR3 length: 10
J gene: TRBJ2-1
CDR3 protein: ASSNPGNEQF

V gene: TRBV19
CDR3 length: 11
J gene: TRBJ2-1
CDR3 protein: ASNPGGTNEQF

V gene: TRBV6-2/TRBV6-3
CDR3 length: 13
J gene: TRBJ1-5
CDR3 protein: ASSYRGQRNQPQH

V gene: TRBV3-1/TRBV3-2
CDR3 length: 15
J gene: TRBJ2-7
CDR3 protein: ASSQVKVAGGSHEQY

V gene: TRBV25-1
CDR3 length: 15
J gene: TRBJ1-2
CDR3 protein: ASSESGGTGESYGYT

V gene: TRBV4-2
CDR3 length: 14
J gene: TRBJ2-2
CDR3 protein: ASSPSITSRGGELF

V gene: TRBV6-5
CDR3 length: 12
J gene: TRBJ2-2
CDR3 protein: ASSYSPNTGELF

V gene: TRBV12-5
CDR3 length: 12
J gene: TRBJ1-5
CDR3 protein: ASDRGNSNQPQH

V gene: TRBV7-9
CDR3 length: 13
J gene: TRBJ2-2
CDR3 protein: ASSLQGTNTGELF

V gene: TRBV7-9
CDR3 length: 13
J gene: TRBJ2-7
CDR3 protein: ASSSDSYPLYEQY

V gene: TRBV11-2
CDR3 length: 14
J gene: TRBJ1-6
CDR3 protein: ASSSYGTGWNSPLH

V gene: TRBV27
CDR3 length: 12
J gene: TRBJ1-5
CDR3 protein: ASSGGTSNQPQH

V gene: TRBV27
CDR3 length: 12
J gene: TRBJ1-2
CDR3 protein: ASSLSPGPYGYT

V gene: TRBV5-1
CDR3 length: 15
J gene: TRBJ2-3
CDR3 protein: ASSLGGHSRGAYTQY

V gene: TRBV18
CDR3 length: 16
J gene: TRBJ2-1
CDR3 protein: ASSPLLKPEMTYNEQF

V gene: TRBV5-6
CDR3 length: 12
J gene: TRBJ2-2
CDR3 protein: ASSLTSLTGELF

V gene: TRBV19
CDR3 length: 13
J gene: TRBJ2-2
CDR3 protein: ASSIGTGRTGELF

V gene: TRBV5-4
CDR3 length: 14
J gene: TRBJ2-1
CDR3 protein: ASSSTSGRAVNEQF

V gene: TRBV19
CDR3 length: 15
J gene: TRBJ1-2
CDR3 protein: ATKRTARYLGDYGYT

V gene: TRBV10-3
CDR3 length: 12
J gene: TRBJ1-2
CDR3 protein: AISETGGFYGYT

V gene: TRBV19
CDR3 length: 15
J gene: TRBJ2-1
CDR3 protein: ASSRPDRSSSYNEQF

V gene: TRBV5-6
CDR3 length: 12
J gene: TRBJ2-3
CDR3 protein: ASSDGQGTDTQY

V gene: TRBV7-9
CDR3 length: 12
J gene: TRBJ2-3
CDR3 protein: ASSLGATTDTQY

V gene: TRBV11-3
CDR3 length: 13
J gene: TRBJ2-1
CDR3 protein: ASSVRGAGYNEQF

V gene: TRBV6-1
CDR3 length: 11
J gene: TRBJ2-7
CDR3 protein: ASSDGQTYEQY

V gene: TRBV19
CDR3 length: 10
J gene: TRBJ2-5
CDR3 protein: ASSMVGQTQY

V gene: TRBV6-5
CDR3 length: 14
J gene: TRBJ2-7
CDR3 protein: ASSSPPGLGSYEQY

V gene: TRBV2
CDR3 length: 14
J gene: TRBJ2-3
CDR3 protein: ASSADFLTSTDTQY

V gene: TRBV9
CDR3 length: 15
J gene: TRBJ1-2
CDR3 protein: ASSPGDRGRLVGGYT

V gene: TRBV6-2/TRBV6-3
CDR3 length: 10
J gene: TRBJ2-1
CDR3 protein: ASSYGSNEQF